The source of this T cell receptor beta chain is a study of shared clonotypes between healthy human individuals. Regarding the study as a whole: Rarefaction indicated that sorted-subset sequencing remained incomplete although depth was large. Clonotype sharing among donors likely depends on sequencing depth.

Genomic DNA of each subset was evenly split across several immunoSEQ plates. TCRdb's table, derived via immunoSEQ multiplex PCR, lists solely in-frame clones and lacks some. The profile shows a few million clones, more than 80% of them singletons. Division of CD4+ cells produced a CD45RA+ naive subset and a CD45RA-negative memory subset. With regard to this clone: Its antigen is unidentified.

This receptor was obtained from a man younger than 30 in good health. The sequencing input was naive CD4+ T cells sorted from blood. Noted subset: CD45RA+ positively selected.

The CDR3 DNA reads as TGTGCTAGTGGTTTGAGCGCTCGAACCACTGAAGCTTTCTTT. Translating gives CASGLSARTTEAFF. The rearrangement uses TRBV12-5 and TRBJ1-1; D gene unclear. This CDR3 comprises 14 residues. The V end was cut by 2 bases, the J end by 4 bases, with 11 bases between. Germline V gene sequence: CDR1 LGHNT, CDR2 FRNRAP.